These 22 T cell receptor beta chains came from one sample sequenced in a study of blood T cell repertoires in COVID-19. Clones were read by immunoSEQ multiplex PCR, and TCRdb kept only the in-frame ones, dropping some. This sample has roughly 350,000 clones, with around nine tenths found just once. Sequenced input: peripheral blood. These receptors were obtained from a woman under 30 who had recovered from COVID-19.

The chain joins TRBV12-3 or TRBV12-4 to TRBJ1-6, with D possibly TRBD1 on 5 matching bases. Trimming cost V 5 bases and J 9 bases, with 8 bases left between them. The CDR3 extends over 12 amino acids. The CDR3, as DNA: TGTGCCAGCAGTCCAGGGCTTTCACCCCTCCACTTT. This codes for CASSPGLSPLHF.

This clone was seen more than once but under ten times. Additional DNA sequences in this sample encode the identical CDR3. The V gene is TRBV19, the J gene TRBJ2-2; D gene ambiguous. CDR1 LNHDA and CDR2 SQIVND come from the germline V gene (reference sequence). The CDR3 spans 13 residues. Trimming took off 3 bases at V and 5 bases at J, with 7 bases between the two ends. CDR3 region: CASSIPGTGELFF. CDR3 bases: TGTGCCAGTAGTATCCCCGGGACCGGGGAGCTGTTTTTT.

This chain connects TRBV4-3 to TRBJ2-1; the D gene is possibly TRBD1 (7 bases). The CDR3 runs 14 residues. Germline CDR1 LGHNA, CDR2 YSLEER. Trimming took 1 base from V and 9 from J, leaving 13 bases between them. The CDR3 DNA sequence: TGCGCCAGCAGCCAAGTGGGGCAGGGGGGTGAGCAGTTCTTC. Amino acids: CASSQVGQGGEQFF.

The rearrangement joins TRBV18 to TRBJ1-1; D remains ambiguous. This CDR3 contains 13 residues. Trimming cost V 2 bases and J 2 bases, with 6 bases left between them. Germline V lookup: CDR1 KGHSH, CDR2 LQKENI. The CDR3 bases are TGTGCCAGCTCACCAGAGATAAACACTGAAGCTTTCTTT. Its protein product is CASSPEINTEAFF.

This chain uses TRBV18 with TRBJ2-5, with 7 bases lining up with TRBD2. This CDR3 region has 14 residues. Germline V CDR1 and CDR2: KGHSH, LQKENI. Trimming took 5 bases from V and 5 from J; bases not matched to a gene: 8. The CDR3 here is CASSSWTSRETQYF. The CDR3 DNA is TGTGCCAGCTCATCCTGGACTAGTAGGGAGACCCAGTACTTC.

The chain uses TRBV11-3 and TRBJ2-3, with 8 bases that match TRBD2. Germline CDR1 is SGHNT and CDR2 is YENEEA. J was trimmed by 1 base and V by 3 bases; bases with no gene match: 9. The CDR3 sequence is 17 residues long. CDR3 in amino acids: CASSFATTSVGTDTQYF. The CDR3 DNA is TGTGCCAGCAGCTTCGCTACGACTAGCGTAGGCACAGATACGCAGTATTTT.

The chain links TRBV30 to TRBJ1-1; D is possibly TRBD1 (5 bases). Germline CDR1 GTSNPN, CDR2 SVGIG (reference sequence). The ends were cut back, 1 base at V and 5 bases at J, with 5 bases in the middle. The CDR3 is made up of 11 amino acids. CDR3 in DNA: TGTGCCTGGAGTGGACAGACTGAAGCTTTCTTT. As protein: CAWSGQTEAFF.

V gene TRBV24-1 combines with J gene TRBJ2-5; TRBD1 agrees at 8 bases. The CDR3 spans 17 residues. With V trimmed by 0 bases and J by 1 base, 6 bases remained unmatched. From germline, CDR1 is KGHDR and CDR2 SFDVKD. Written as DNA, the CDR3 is TGTGCCACCAGTGATTTGGGTCCTGGGACAGGCCAAGAGACCCAGTACTTC. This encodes CATSDLGPGTGQETQYF.

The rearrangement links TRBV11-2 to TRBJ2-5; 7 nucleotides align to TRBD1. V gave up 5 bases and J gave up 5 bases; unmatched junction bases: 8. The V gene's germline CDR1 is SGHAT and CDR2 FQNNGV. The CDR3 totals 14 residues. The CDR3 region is CASSTDRVMETQYF. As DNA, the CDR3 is TGTGCCAGCAGCACCGACAGGGTAATGGAGACCCAGTACTTC.

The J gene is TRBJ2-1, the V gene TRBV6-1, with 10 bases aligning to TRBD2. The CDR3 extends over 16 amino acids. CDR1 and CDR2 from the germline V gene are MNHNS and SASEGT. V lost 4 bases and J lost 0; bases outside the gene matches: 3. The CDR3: CASSVAGGLSYNEQFF. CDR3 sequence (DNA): TGTGCCAGCAGTGTAGCGGGAGGCCTCTCCTACAATGAGCAGTTCTTC.

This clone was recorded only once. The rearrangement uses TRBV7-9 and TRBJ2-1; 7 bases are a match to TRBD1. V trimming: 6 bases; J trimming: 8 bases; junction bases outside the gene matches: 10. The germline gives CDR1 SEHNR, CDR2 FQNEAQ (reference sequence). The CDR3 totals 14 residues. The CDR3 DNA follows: TGTGCCAGCAGACGAGACAGGGCTAGAGATGAGCAGTTCTTC. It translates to CASRRDRARDEQFF.

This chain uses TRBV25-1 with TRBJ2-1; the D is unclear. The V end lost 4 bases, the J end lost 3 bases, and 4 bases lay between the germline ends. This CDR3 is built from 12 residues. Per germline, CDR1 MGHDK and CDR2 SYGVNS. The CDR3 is CASSVSYNEQFF. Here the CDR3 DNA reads TGTGCCAGCAGTGTTAGCTACAATGAGCAGTTCTTC.

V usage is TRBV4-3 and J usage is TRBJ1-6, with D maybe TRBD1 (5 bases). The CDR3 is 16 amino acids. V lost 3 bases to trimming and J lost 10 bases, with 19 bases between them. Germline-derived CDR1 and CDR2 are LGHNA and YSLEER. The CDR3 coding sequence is TGCGCCAGCAGCCATGCCACCGGGGACTACAACTCACCCCTCCACTTT. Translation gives CASSHATGDYNSPLHF.

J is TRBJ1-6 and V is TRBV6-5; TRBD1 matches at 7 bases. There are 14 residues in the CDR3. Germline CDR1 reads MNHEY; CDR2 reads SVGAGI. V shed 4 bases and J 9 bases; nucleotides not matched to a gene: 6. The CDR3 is CASSFTGDVSPLHF. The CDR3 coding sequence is TGTGCCAGCAGTTTTACAGGGGACGTTTCACCCCTCCACTTT.

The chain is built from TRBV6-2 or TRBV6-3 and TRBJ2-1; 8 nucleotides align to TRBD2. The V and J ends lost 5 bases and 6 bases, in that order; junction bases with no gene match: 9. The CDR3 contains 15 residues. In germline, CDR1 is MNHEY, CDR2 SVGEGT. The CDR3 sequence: CASSRGIAGSNEQFF. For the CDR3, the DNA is TGTGCCAGCAGTCGGGGGATAGCGGGATCCAATGAGCAGTTCTTC.

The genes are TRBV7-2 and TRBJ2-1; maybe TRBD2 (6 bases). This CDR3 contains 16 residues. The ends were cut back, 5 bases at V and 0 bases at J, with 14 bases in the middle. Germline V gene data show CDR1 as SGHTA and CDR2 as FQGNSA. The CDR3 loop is CASSPTLALSYNEQFF. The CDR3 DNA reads TGTGCCAGCAGCCCAACTCTAGCGCTCTCCTACAATGAGCAGTTCTTC.

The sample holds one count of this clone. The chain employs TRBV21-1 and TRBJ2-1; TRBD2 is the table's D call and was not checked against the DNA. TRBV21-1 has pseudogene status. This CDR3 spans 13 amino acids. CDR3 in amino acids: CALSGLLHNEQFF. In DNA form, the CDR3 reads TGTGCCCTTTCGGGACTCCTACACAATGAGCAGTTCTTC.

The DNA of the CDR3 is TGTGCCAGCAGCGTCTTTAATGAAAAACTGTTTTTT. Amino acid sequence: CASSVFNEKLFF. This rearrangement joins TRBV28 to TRBJ1-4; no clear D. The CDR3 totals 12 residues. The germline V gene encodes CDR1 MDHEN and CDR2 SYDVKM. V was shortened by 6 bases and J by 4 bases, with 6 bases between the two germline ends.

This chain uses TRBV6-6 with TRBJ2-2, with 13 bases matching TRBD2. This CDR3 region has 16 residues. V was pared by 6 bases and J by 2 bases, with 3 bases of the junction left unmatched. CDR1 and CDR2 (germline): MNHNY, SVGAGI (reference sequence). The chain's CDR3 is CASSWGLAGNTGELFF. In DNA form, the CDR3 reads TGTGCCAGCAGCTGGGGACTAGCGGGAAACACCGGGGAGCTGTTTTTT.

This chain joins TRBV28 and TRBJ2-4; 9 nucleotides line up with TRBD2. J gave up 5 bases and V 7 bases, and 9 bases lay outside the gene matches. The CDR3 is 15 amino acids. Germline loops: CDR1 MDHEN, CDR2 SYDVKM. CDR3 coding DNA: TGTGCCAGCAATCTTAGCGGGAGCGGTCAAAACATTCAGTACTTC. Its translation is CASNLSGSGQNIQYF.

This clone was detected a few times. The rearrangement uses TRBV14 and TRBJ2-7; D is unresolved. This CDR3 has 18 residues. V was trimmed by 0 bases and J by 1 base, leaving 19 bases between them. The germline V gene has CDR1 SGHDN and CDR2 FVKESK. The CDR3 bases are TGTGCCAGCAGCCAAGAGCGACATAAGGCCTTTCGGTCCTACGAGCAGTACGTC. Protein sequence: CASSQERHKAFRSYEQYV.

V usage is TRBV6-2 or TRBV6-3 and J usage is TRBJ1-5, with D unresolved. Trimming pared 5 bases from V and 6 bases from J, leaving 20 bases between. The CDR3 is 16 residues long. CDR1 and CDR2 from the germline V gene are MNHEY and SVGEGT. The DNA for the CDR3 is TGTGCCAGCAGTCGATATTCGGGATCCGGGAGTCAGCCCCAGCATTTT. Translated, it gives CASSRYSGSGSQPQHF.